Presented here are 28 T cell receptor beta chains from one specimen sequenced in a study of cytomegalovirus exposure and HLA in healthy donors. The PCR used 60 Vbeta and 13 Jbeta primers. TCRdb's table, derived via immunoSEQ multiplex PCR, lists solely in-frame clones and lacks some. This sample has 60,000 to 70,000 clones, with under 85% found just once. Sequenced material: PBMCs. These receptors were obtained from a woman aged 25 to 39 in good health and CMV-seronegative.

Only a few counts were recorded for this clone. The CDR3 protein is CASSPRSSGNEQFF. The CDR3 bases are TGTGCCAGCAGCCCCCGGAGCTCGGGGAATGAGCAGTTCTTC. The rearrangement uses TRBV7-3 and TRBJ2-1; D is perhaps TRBD2 (5 bases). This CDR3 has 14 residues. CDR1 SGHTA and CDR2 FQGTGA come from the germline V gene. Trimming cost V 5 bases and J 7 bases, with 15 bases left between them. The variable domain in full, completed from reference TRBV7-3 and TRBJ2-1, reads GAGVSQTPSNKVTEKGKYVELRCDPISGHTALYWYRQSLGQGPEFLIYFQGTGAADDSGLPNDRFFAVRPEGSVSTLKIQRTERGDSAVYLCASSPRSSGNEQFFGPGTRLTVL.

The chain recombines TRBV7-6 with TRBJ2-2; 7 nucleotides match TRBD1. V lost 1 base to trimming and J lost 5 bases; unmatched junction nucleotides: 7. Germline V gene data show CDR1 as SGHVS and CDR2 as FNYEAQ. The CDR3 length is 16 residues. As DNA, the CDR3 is TGTGCCAGCAGCTTAGGAGTGACACAGGGGACCGGGGAGCTGTTTTTT. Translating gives CASSLGVTQGTGELFF.

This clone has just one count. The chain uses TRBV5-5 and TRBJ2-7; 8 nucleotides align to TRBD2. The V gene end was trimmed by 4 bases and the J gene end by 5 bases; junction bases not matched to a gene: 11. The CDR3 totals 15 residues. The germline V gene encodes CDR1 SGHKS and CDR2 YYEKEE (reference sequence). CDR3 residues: CASSPSGSAIHEQYV. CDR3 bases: TGTGCCAGCAGCCCCAGCGGGAGCGCGATACACGAGCAGTACGTC.

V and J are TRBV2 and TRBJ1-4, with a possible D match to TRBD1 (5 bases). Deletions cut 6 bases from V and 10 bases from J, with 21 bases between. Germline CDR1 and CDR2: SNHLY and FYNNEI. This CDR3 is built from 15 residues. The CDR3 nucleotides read TGTGCCAGCAGGAAGGGGCCAGGGCTAATAGGAAAACTGTTTTTT. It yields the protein CASRKGPGLIGKLFF.

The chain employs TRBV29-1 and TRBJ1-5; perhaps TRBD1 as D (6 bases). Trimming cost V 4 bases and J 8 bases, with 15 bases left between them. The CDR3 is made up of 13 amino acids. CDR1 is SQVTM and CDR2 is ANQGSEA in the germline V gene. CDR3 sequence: CSVVTRKGEPQHF. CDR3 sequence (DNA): TGCAGCGTTGTTACGAGGAAGGGGGAGCCCCAGCATTTT.

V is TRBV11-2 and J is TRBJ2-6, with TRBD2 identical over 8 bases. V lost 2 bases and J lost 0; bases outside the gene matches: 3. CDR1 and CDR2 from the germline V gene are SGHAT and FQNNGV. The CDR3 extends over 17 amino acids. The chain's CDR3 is CASSLRGGSSGANVLTF. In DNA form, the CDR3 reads TGTGCCAGCAGCTTACGGGGGGGCTCCTCTGGGGCCAACGTCCTGACTTTC.

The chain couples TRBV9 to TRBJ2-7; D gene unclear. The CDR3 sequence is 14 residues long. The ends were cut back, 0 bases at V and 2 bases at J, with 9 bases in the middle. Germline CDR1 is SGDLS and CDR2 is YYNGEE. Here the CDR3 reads CASSVATMPYEQYF. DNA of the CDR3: TGTGCCAGCAGCGTAGCTACTATGCCCTACGAGCAGTACTTC.

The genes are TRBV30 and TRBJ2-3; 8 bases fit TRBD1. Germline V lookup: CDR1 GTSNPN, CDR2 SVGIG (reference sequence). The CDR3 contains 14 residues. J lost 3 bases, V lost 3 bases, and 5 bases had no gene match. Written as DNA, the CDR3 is TGTGCCTGGAGCATCGGACAGGGTACAGATACGCAGTATTTT. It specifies CAWSIGQGTDTQYF.

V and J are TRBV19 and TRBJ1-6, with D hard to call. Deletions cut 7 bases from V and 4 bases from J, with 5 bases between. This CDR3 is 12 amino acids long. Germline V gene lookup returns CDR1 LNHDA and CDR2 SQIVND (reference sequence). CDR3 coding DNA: TGTGCCAGTAATCAGTATAATTCACCCCTCCACTTT. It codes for CASNQYNSPLHF.

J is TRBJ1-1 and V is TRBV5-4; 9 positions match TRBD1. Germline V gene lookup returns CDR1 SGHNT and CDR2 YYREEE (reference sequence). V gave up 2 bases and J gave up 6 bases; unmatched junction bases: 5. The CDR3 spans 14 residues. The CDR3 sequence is CASSFQDRGPEAFF. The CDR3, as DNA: TGTGCCAGCAGCTTTCAGGACAGGGGTCCTGAAGCTTTCTTT.

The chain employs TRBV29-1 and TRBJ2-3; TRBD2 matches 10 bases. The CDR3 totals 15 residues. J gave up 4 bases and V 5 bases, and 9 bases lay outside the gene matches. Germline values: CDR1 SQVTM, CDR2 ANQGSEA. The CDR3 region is CSVPGLAAKADTQYF. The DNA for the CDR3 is TGCAGCGTTCCCGGACTAGCGGCGAAGGCAGATACGCAGTATTTT.

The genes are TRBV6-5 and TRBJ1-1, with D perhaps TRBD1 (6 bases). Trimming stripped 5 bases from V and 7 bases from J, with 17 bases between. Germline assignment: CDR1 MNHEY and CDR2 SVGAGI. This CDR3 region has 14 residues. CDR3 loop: CASSALRDTLEAFF. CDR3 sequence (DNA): TGTGCCAGCAGTGCGCTCCGGGACACCCTTGAAGCTTTCTTT.

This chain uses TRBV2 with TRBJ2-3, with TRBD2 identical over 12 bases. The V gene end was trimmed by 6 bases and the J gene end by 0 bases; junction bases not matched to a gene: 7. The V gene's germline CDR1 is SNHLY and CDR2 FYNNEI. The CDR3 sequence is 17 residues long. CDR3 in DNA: TGTGCCAGCAGACCCCTAGCGGGGGGGCGCAGCACAGATACGCAGTATTTT. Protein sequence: CASRPLAGGRSTDTQYF.

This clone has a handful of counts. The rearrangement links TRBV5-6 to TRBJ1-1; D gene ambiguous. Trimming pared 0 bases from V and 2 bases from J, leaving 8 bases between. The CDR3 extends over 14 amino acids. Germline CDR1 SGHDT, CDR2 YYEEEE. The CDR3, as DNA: TGTGCCAGCAGCTTGGAACAGACAAACACTGAAGCTTTCTTT. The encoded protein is CASSLEQTNTEAFF. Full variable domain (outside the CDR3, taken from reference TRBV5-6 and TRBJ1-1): DAGVTQSPTHLIKTRGQQVTLRCSPKSGHDTVSWYQQALGQGPQFIFQYYEEEERQRGNFPDRFSGHQFPNYSSELNVNALLLGDSALYLCASSLEQTNTEAFFGQGTRLTVV.

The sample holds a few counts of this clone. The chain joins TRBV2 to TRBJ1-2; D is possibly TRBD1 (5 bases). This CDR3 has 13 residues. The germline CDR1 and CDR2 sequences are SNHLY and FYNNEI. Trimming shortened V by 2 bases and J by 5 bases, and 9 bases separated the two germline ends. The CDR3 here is CASSELGRYGYTF. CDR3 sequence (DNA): TGTGCCAGCAGTGAATTGGGGCGGTATGGCTACACCTTC.

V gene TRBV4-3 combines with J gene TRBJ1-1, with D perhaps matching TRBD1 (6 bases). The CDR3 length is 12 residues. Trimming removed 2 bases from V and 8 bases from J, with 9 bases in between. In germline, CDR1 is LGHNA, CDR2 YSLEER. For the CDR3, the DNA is TGCGCCAGCAGCCAATCCGACAGGGAAGCTTTCTTT. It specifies CASSQSDREAFF.

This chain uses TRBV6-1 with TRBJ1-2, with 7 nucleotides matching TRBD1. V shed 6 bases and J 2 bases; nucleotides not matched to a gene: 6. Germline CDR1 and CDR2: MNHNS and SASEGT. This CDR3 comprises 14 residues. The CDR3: CASSYGTANYGYTF. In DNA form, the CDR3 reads TGTGCCAGCAGCTATGGGACAGCGAACTATGGCTACACCTTC.

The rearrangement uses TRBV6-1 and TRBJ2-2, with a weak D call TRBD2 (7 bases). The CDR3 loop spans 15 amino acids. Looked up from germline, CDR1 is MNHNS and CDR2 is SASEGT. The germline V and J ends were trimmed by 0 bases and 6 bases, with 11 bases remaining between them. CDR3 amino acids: CASSEAWGGAGELFF. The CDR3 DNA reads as TGTGCCAGCAGTGAAGCGTGGGGGGGCGCCGGGGAGCTGTTTTTT.

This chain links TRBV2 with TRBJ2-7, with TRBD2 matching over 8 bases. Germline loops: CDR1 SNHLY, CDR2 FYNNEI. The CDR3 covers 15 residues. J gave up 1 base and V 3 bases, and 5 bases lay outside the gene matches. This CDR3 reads CASSEQREISYEQYV. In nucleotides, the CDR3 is TGTGCCAGCAGTGAGCAGCGGGAGATATCCTACGAGCAGTACGTC.

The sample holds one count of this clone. For the CDR3, the DNA is TGCGCCAGCAGCTTGGAAGGGGGCAATCAGCCCCAGCATTTT. It is translated as CASSLEGGNQPQHF. The chain carries TRBV5-1 and TRBJ1-5; a weak D match, TRBD1 (5 bases). CDR1 SGHRS and CDR2 YFSETQ come from the germline V gene. With 0 bases removed from V and 2 bases from J, the gap between germline ends came to 6 bases. CDR3 size: 14 residues.

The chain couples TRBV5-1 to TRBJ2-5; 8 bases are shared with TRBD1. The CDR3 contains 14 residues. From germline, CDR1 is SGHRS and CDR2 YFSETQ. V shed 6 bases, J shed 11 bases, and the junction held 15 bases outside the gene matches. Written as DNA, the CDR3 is TGCGCCAGCACCTCGGGGACAGGCTCTTGGGAGCAGTACTTC. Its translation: CASTSGTGSWEQYF.

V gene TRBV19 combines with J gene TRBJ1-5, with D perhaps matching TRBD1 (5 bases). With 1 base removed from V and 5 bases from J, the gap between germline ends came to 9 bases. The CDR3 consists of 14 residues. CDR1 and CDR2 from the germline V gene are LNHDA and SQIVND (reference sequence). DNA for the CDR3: TGTGCCAGTAGTATAGGACAGTTATATCAGCCCCAGCATTTT. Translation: CASSIGQLYQPQHF.

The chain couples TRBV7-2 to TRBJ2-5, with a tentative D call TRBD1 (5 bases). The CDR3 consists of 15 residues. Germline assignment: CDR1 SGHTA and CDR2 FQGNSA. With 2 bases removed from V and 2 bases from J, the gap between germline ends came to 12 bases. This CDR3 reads CASSLRTDRQETQYF. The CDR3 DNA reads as TGTGCCAGCAGCTTAAGGACCGACAGACAAGAGACCCAGTACTTC.

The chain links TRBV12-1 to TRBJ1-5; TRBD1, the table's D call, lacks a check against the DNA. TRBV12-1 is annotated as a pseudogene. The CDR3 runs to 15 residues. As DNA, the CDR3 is TGTGCCAGCAGCCCCTGGACAGGTAGCAATCAGCCCCAGCATTTT. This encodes CASSPWTGSNQPQHF.

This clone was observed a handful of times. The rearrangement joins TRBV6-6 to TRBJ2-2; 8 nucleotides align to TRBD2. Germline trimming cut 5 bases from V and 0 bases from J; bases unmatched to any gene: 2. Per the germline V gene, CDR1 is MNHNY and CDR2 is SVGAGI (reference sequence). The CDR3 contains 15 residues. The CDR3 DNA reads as TGTGCCAGCAGTCCAGCGGGGGCGAACACCGGGGAGCTGTTTTTT. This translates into CASSPAGANTGELFF.

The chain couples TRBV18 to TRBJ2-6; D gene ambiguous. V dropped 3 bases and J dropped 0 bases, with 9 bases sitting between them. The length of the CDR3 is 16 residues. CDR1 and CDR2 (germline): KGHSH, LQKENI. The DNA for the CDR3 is TGTGCCAGCTCACCTCTACTCTACTCTGGGGCCAACGTCCTGACTTTC. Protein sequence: CASSPLLYSGANVLTF.

The CDR3 reads CASSLAQARTSYGYTF. The CDR3 DNA follows: TGCGCCAGCAGCTTGGCCCAAGCTCGGACTTCCTATGGCTACACCTTC. The V call is TRBV5-1, the J call TRBJ1-2; the D is unclear. Trimming shortened V by 0 bases and J by 4 bases, and 16 bases separated the two germline ends. This CDR3 spans 16 amino acids. Germline assignment: CDR1 SGHRS and CDR2 YFSETQ.

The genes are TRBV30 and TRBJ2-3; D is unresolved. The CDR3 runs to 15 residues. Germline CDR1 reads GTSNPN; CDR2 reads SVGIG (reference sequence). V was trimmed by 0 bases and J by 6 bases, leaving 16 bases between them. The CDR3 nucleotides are TGTGCCTGGAGTGTATCCGGTTCCGCCAGGGATACGCAGTATTTT. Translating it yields CAWSVSGSARDTQYF.